This TCR beta chain was recovered during a study of shared clonotypes between healthy human individuals. Negatively enriched CD4+ T cells were divided by CD45RA into naive and memory. Template for every sorted-subset replicate PCR totaled roughly 210 ng DNA, some 30,000 T cell genomes. TCRdb keeps only in-frame clones here, not all; method: immunoSEQ multiplex PCR. The profile shows millions of clones, about 92% of them singletons. Study-level points and caveats: The study found about 5% of naive CD4 clonotypes shared across a few donors. Depth was large, yet rarefaction showed that sorted-subset sequencing was incomplete.

CDR3 length equals 14 residues. Germline V gene data show CDR1 as MDHEN and CDR2 as SYDVKM. Trimming pared 6 bases from V and 9 bases from J, leaving 18 bases between. Turning to this clone: The antigen remains undetermined.

The receptor comes from a man aged 18 to 35 in good health. The chain has TRBV28 and TRBJ1-5; D might be TRBD1 (5 bases). What was sequenced was naive CD4+ T cells sorted from blood. Sample subset: CD45RA+ positively selected. CDR3 protein: CASSTPNGATPQHF. The CDR3 DNA reads TGTGCCAGCAGCACCCCTAATGGGGCAACGCCCCAGCATTTT.